The 6 T cell receptor beta chains below come from one sample, sequenced in a study of T cell responses to AZD1222 COVID-19 vaccine. TCRdb's copy holds only in-frame clones and misses some; the assay was immunoSEQ multiplex PCR. The data show about 86,000 clones, roughly nine tenths seen once. Specimen: peripheral blood, collected on day 0 of AZD1222 vaccination. These receptors originate from an adult in good health.

The chain combines TRBV7-2 with TRBJ1-4; the D gene is possibly TRBD1 (5 bases). The germline V gene has CDR1 SGHTA and CDR2 FQGNSA. V lost 0 bases to trimming and J lost 8 bases, with 13 bases between them. The CDR3 has 15 amino acids. As DNA, the CDR3 is TGTGCCAGCAGCTTAGCAGGGGCATTGGGGGAAAAACTGTTTTTT. Protein: CASSLAGALGEKLFF.

V usage is TRBV19 and J usage is TRBJ1-1, with D possibly TRBD1 on 5 matching bases. V was pared by 10 bases and J by 1 base, with 16 bases between. There are 14 residues in the CDR3. Germline CDR1 reads LNHDA; CDR2 reads SQIVND (reference sequence). The CDR3 region is CANPPAGGNTEAFF. The CDR3 DNA follows: TGTGCCAATCCTCCCGCCGGGGGGAACACTGAAGCTTTCTTT.

V gene TRBV6-5 combines with J gene TRBJ1-2; tentative D call: TRBD1 (6 bases). Per the germline V gene, CDR1 is MNHEY and CDR2 is SVGAGI. V was trimmed by 7 bases and J by 0 bases, leaving 9 bases between them. The CDR3 totals 13 residues. The CDR3 DNA sequence: TGTGCCAGCACTGGACAGCCTAACTATGGCTACACCTTC. This encodes CASTGQPNYGYTF.

The chain links TRBV11-2 to TRBJ2-7; 7 nucleotides match TRBD1. The V segment lost 4 bases and the J segment 5 bases; nucleotides outside the gene matches: 23. The CDR3 spans 19 residues. Germline CDR1 SGHAT, CDR2 FQNNGV. CDR3 protein: CASSSAFRVITRGRHEQYF. DNA for the CDR3: TGTGCCAGCAGCTCTGCGTTTAGGGTGATCACGAGGGGGCGGCACGAGCAGTACTTC. Full variable domain (rest looked up from reference TRBV11-2 and TRBJ2-7): EAGVAQSPRYKIIEKRQSVAFWCNPISGHATLYWYQQILGQGPKLLIQFQNNGVVDDSQLPKDRFSAERLKGVDSTLKIQPAKLEDSAVYLCASSSAFRVITRGRHEQYFGPGTRLTVT.

V is TRBV5-1 and J is TRBJ1-1; D is possibly TRBD1 (6 bases). The V end lost 5 bases, the J end lost 1 base, and 12 bases lay between the germline ends. The CDR3 is made up of 14 amino acids. Germline-derived CDR1 and CDR2 are SGHRS and YFSETQ. This CDR3 reads CASRSVGGNTEAFF. The CDR3 bases are TGCGCCAGCAGGTCTGTAGGGGGGAACACTGAAGCTTTCTTT.

This clone has a single count. The chain carries TRBV19 and TRBJ1-2, with 7 bases lining up with TRBD1. V dropped 9 bases and J dropped 1; count of bases not matched to a gene: 5. In germline, CDR1 is LNHDA, CDR2 SQIVND (reference sequence). CDR3 length: 13 residues. The CDR3 region is CASSTGNNYGYTF. CDR3 sequence (DNA): TGTGCCAGCTCGACAGGGAATAACTATGGCTACACCTTC.